A selection of T cell receptor beta chains follows, all from one sample in a study of cytomegalovirus exposure and HLA in healthy donors. Profiled with immunoSEQ multiplex PCR; TCRdb holds only in-frame clones, not every one. The sample lists 220,000 or so clones, approximately 83% seen once, with about an eighth in the top ten. The sample comprised PBMCs. The receptor source for this set is a young woman in good health and CMV-seropositive. Each CDR3 is given without its conserved first and last residue.

V gene: TRBV5-6
CDR3 protein: ASSPGTDTEAF

V gene: TRBV19
CDR3 protein: ASSKSSEGPPYEQY

V gene: TRBV28
CDR3 protein: ASTWTGLANTGELF

V gene: TRBV6-6
CDR3 protein: ASSPDRLTRGYT

V gene: TRBV10-2
CDR3 protein: ASRAGGGETQY

V gene: TRBV7-2
CDR3 protein: ASTLTPSGSRHVGYEQY

V gene: TRBV18
CDR3 protein: ASSKSKDEAF

V gene: TRBV7-9
CDR3 protein: ASSSTGREYNEQF

V gene: TRBV6-5
CDR3 protein: ASSPGGFTEAF

V gene: TRBV27
CDR3 protein: ASSSLAGADTQY

V gene: TRBV4-2
CDR3 protein: ASSQDTAGQGAYEQY

V gene: TRBV11-2
CDR3 protein: ASRKYSGAAYGYT

V gene: TRBV13
CDR3 protein: ASSPPGGSYEQY

V gene: TRBV30
CDR3 protein: AWSKGLKSSYEQY

V gene: TRBV9
CDR3 protein: ASSVDALKGGYT

V gene: TRBV7-9
CDR3 protein: ASSFRSGSGGEQY

V gene: TRBV6-5
CDR3 protein: ASGANVVHTEAF

V gene: TRBV29-1
CDR3 protein: SASRGGLAGIEQF

V gene: TRBV27
CDR3 protein: ASRTGANYGYT

V gene: TRBV19
CDR3 protein: ASSTHPGASNQPQH

V gene: TRBV7-9
CDR3 protein: ASSLVGGIGNEQF

V gene: TRBV18
CDR3 protein: ASSPTRGSGTEAF

V gene: TRBV27
CDR3 protein: ASSLGQISYEQY

V gene: TRBV5-4
CDR3 protein: ASSYPGSGNTDTQY

V gene: TRBV7-2
CDR3 protein: ASSGRVVDGYT

V gene: TRBV7-2
CDR3 protein: ASSLGPPTYGYT

V gene: TRBV4-1
CDR3 protein: ASSQGLAGQGRQPQH

V gene: TRBV30
CDR3 protein: AWSPGLAGTDTQY

V gene: TRBV6-5
CDR3 protein: ASSYSDRDTEAF

V gene: TRBV19
CDR3 protein: ASSRVDYEQY

V gene: TRBV5-1
CDR3 protein: ASSTGQGSSSYEQY

V gene: TRBV30
CDR3 protein: AWSRGQGNHYGYT

V gene: TRBV11-3
CDR3 protein: ASSLASQGSTEAF

V gene: TRBV11-2
CDR3 protein: ASSLGGGASYEQY

V gene: TRBV4-1
CDR3 protein: ASSPSASYNEQF

V gene: TRBV4-1
CDR3 protein: ASSLAGRDTDTQY

V gene: TRBV7-3
CDR3 protein: ASSRGSGNTIY

V gene: TRBV9
CDR3 protein: ASSVSGEANEQF

V gene: TRBV15
CDR3 protein: ATSRDPPGRMAPGQGIYGYT

V gene: TRBV5-1
CDR3 protein: ASSLPVGREAF

V gene: TRBV7-9
CDR3 protein: ASSLDSYNEKLF

V gene: TRBV6-5
CDR3 protein: ASNLNGGPETQY

V gene: TRBV11-2
CDR3 protein: ASSLDSSYEQY